The 28 T cell receptor beta chains given below trace back to one sample, sequenced in a study of T cells after yellow fever vaccination. TCRdb independently ran MiXCR on the 5' RACE reads; one entry per CDR3 protein. The sample comprises about 130,000 distinct CDR3 sequences, 6.6% of which are singletons, and approximately 0.59% rests with the top ten. The specimen was CD4+ T cells sorted from PBMCs, collected 10 days after the yellow fever booster vaccination. All receptors derive from a man aged 30-40 years who received the YFV17D yellow fever vaccine.

The chain is built from TRBV18 and TRBJ2-7; 7 bases align to TRBD1. V shed 2 bases, J shed 6 bases, and the junction held 7 bases outside the gene matches. Germline CDR1 is KGHSH and CDR2 is LQKENI. The CDR3 loop spans 14 amino acids. This CDR3 reads CASSPGDSSREQYF. The CDR3 DNA sequence: TGTGCCAGCTCACCAGGGGACAGTTCTCGCGAGCAGTACTTC.

This clonotype was observed many times. The rearrangement uses TRBV7-2 and TRBJ2-1; weak D call: TRBD2 (5 bases). From germline, CDR1 is SGHTA and CDR2 FQGNSA. The V gene lost 4 bases and the J gene lost 6 bases, with 13 bases spanning the gap. CDR3 length equals 14 residues. The CDR3 sequence is CASSSFGNPNEQFF. DNA of the CDR3: TGTGCCAGCAGCTCATTCGGGAACCCCAATGAGCAGTTCTTC.

This clonotype has a count of ten or more. V and J are TRBV20-1 and TRBJ2-5; TRBD2 matches at 11 bases. From germline, CDR1 is DFQATT and CDR2 SNEGSKA (reference sequence). CDR3 size: 14 residues. Trimming at V came to 4 bases and at J to 4 bases, leaving 5 bases not matched to a gene. CDR3 residues: CSANSGRALETQYF. Here the CDR3 DNA reads TGCAGTGCTAATAGCGGGAGGGCCTTAGAGACCCAGTACTTC.

This clonotype was counted ten times or more. V and J are TRBV30 and TRBJ2-4, with D unclear. V shed 8 bases and J shed 0 bases, with 14 bases lying between them. CDR1 GTSNPN and CDR2 SVGIG come from the germline V gene (reference sequence). The CDR3 spans 14 residues. CDR3 loop: CAGKGNQAKNIQYF. The CDR3 DNA reads TGTGCCGGCAAAGGGAACCAAGCCAAAAACATTCAGTACTTC. Supplemented by reference TRBV30 and TRBJ2-4, the full variable domain reads SQTIHQWPATLVQPVGSPLSLECTVEGTSNPNLYWYRQAAGRGLQLLFYSVGIGQISSEVPQNLSASRPQDRQFILSSKKLLLSDSGFYLCAGKGNQAKNIQYFGAGTRLSVL.

The rearrangement uses TRBV24-1 and TRBJ2-3; 8 nucleotides align to TRBD2. This CDR3 comprises 19 residues. CDR1 and CDR2 (germline): KGHDR, SFDVKD. V shed 4 bases, J shed 5 bases, and the junction held 19 bases outside the gene matches. The CDR3 loop reads CATSDPEGFSGSPKDTQYF. The CDR3 nucleotides read TGTGCCACCAGTGACCCGGAGGGCTTCAGCGGGAGCCCCAAAGATACGCAGTATTTT.

This clonotype occurred many times. The V and J genes are TRBV3-1 and TRBJ2-3, with no clear D. The CDR3 has 14 amino acids. Looked up from germline, CDR1 is LGHDT and CDR2 is YNNKEL (reference sequence). V lost 7 bases and J lost 2, with 13 bases in between. CDR3: CASNARANTDTQYF. The DNA of the CDR3 is TGTGCCAGCAACGCACGGGCGAACACAGATACGCAGTATTTT.

This clonotype was seen more than once but under ten times. The gene calls are TRBV7-2 and TRBJ1-4; 7 bases agree with TRBD1. CDR1 and CDR2 from the germline V gene are SGHTA and FQGNSA. V lost 5 bases to trimming and J lost 8 bases; unmatched junction nucleotides: 11. This CDR3 contains 15 residues. CDR3 protein: CASSGRTGVEEKLFF. Here the CDR3 DNA reads TGTGCCAGCAGCGGACGCACAGGGGTTGAAGAAAAACTGTTTTTT.

This clonotype was detected many times. This rearrangement joins TRBV4-3 to TRBJ2-3; 8 nucleotides match TRBD2. After removal of 4 bases from V and 4 bases from J, the junction contained 7 bases not matched to a gene. This CDR3 contains 15 residues. CDR1 and CDR2 from the germline V gene are LGHNA and YSLEER. CDR3 protein: CASSRGSGNADTQYF. Here the CDR3 DNA reads TGCGCCAGCAGCCGGGGTAGCGGGAACGCAGATACGCAGTATTTT.

This clonotype was recorded many times. One junction end does not reproduce the germline sequence, and a read error may be involved. The J gene is TRBJ2-2, the V gene TRBV11-2; 7 bases match TRBD1. CDR1 and CDR2 (germline): SGHAT, FQNNGV. There are 17 residues in the CDR3. The CDR3 nucleotides read TGTGCCAGCAGCATAGACAGGGCAGGGATAGGCACCGGGGAGCTGTTTTTT. It yields the protein CASSIDRAGIGTGELFF.

This chain links TRBV6-5 with TRBJ2-7; maybe TRBD2 (5 bases). V gave up 0 bases and J gave up 4 bases, with 16 bases separating them. The CDR3 is 16 amino acids. Germline V gives CDR1 MNHEY, CDR2 SVGAGI. The chain's CDR3 is CASSYSTAGLFYEQYF. The CDR3 coding sequence is TGTGCCAGCAGTTACTCAACGGCGGGTCTTTTTTACGAGCAGTACTTC.

Many counts were recorded for this clonotype. The chain uses TRBV4-3 and TRBJ1-1; TRBD1 is a possible D gene (6 bases). The CDR3 totals 15 residues. V shed 0 bases and J shed 6 bases, with 14 bases lying between them. Germline CDR1 is LGHNA and CDR2 is YSLEER. The CDR3 bases are TGCGCCAGCAGCCAAGAGTTTACGGGGGCCGCTGAAGCTTTCTTT. Its protein product is CASSQEFTGAAEAFF.

This clonotype was picked up many times. The chain couples TRBV20-1 to TRBJ1-2; D might be TRBD1 (5 bases). V dropped 7 bases and J dropped 4 bases, with 16 bases sitting between them. This CDR3 contains 13 residues. Germline CDR1 is DFQATT and CDR2 is SNEGSKA (reference sequence). The CDR3 region is CSVPEGIGYGYTF. In DNA, the CDR3 is TGCAGTGTCCCCGAGGGGATCGGCTATGGCTACACCTTC.

The chain is built from TRBV5-1 and TRBJ1-3, with TRBD1 as a possible D gene (5 bases). Deletions cut 4 bases from V and 0 bases from J, with 14 bases between. CDR3 size: 16 residues. Germline CDR1 reads SGHRS; CDR2 reads YFSETQ. The CDR3 region has the DNA TGCGCCAGCAGCACCGACAGCTCCAACTCTGGAAACACCATATATTTT. Amino acid sequence: CASSTDSSNSGNTIYF.

This clonotype was seen ten or more times. The chain employs TRBV5-1 and TRBJ2-7; D gene ambiguous. This CDR3 has 15 residues. Trimming cost V 0 bases and J 2 bases, with 12 bases left between them. The germline CDR1 and CDR2 sequences are SGHRS and YFSETQ. CDR3 in DNA: TGCGCCAGCAGCTTGGCTGTGAGTTCGGCCTACGAGCAGTACTTC. Residues: CASSLAVSSAYEQYF.

This clonotype was recorded at least ten times. V gene TRBV20-1 combines with J gene TRBJ2-7; 7 bases align to TRBD1. The germline CDR1 and CDR2 sequences are DFQATT and SNEGSKA (reference sequence). This CDR3 is 14 amino acids long. Trimming cost V 0 bases and J 5 bases; bases outside gene matches: 7. CDR3 bases: TGCAGTGCTAGAGATGCCGCAGGGGGTGACGAGCAGTACTTC. Translation gives CSARDAAGGDEQYF.

This clonotype was seen only a few times. The chain couples TRBV9 to TRBJ2-1; D unresolved. This CDR3 comprises 13 residues. Per the germline V gene, CDR1 is SGDLS and CDR2 is YYNGEE. Deletions cut 5 bases from V and 5 bases from J, with 11 bases between. The CDR3 DNA sequence: TGTGCCAGCAGTCGTAGAGGTAACAATGAGCAGTTCTTC. Translation: CASSRRGNNEQFF. Combining the CDR3 with reference TRBV9 and TRBJ2-1 gives the whole variable domain DSGVTQTPKHLITATGQRVTLRCSPRSGDLSVYWYQQSLDQGLQFLIQYYNGEERAKGNILERFSAQQFPDLHSELNLSSLELGDSALYFCASSRRGNNEQFFGPGTRLTVL.

This clonotype was observed a handful of times. V usage is TRBV18 and J usage is TRBJ1-2; no definite D call. The V and J ends lost 3 bases and 0 bases respectively, with 14 bases between them. The CDR3 has 16 residues. Germline V CDR1 and CDR2: KGHSH, LQKENI. CDR3 DNA sequence: TGTGCCAGCTCACCCTCGGACCGCGCAGCTAACTATGGCTACACCTTC. Its protein is CASSPSDRAANYGYTF.

The rearrangement joins TRBV7-9 to TRBJ2-7, with D perhaps matching TRBD1 or TRBD2 (5 bases each). Looked up from germline, CDR1 is SEHNR and CDR2 is FQNEAQ (reference sequence). This CDR3 has 15 residues. V lost 5 bases to trimming and J lost 1 base, with 15 bases between them. This chain's CDR3 is CASSPPGRESYEQYF. CDR3 bases: TGTGCCAGCAGCCCCCCCGGCAGGGAGTCCTACGAGCAGTACTTC.

The chain links TRBV5-1 to TRBJ2-1; no firm D call. The CDR3 is 13 amino acids. V dropped 5 bases and J dropped 5 bases, with 11 bases sitting between them. CDR1 is SGHRS and CDR2 is YFSETQ in the germline V gene. CDR3 region: CASRVGQNNEQFF. CDR3 in DNA: TGCGCCAGCAGAGTTGGCCAAAACAATGAGCAGTTCTTC. Using reference TRBV5-1 and TRBJ2-1 for the parts outside the CDR3, the full variable domain is KAGVTQTPRYLIKTRGQQVTLSCSPISGHRSVSWYQQTPGQGLQFLFEYFSETQRNKGNFPGRFSGRQFSNSRSEMNVSTLELGDSALYLCASRVGQNNEQFFGPGTRLTVL.

This clonotype was seen many times. V is TRBV20-1 and J is TRBJ2-7; 8 bases align to TRBD2. Germline CDR1 and CDR2: DFQATT and SNEGSKA (reference sequence). Unmatched junction bases numbered 4, after V lost 5 bases and J lost 1 base. The CDR3 covers 13 residues. The CDR3 DNA sequence: TGCAGTGCTTTAGCGGGACTTTCCTACGAGCAGTACTTC. Translation: CSALAGLSYEQYF.

This clonotype was seen repeatedly, ten times or more. The CDR3 loop reads CASRTTGWGTEAFF. The CDR3 nucleotides are TGTGCCAGTAGAACAACAGGGTGGGGCACTGAAGCTTTCTTT. This rearrangement joins TRBV19 to TRBJ1-1, with a weak D call TRBD1 (6 bases). Germline assignment: CDR1 LNHDA and CDR2 SQIVND (reference sequence). V was pared by 6 bases and J by 4 bases, with 15 bases between. This CDR3 has 14 residues.

This clonotype was seen ten or more times. The chain links TRBV14 to TRBJ2-2, with D hard to call. This CDR3 spans 11 amino acids. V gave up 4 bases and J gave up 5 bases, with 2 bases separating them. Germline CDR1 is SGHDN and CDR2 is FVKESK. The CDR3 nucleotides are TGTGCCAGCAGCCGTACCGGGGAGCTGTTTTTT. Its translation is CASSRTGELFF.

At least ten counts were recorded for this clonotype. This rearrangement joins TRBV6-5 to TRBJ1-2, with 8 positions matching TRBD1. Germline CDR1 and CDR2: MNHEY and SVGAGI. CDR3 length: 18 amino acids. Losses at the gene ends were 0 bases for V and 4 bases for J; bases not matched to a gene: 13. CDR3 sequence: CASSYSIRGTGGPYGYTF. In DNA form, the CDR3 reads TGTGCCAGCAGTTACTCGATCCGGGGGACAGGCGGACCCTATGGCTACACCTTC.

This clonotype was recorded at least ten times. The chain combines TRBV20-1 with TRBJ2-7; 7 bases fit TRBD1. CDR3 length: 13 residues. The germline gives CDR1 DFQATT, CDR2 SNEGSKA (reference sequence). V was clipped by 6 bases and J by 6 bases; unmatched bases: 11. CDR3 protein: CSATRSTGPEQYF. The CDR3 DNA is TGCAGTGCAACACGATCGACAGGGCCCGAGCAGTACTTC.

There are a few counts of this clonotype. The chain recombines TRBV15 with TRBJ2-5; D call uncertain. The V gene's germline CDR1 is LNHNV and CDR2 YYDKDF (reference sequence). This CDR3 has 15 residues. Trimming removed 1 base at V and 5 bases at J, with 14 bases between. The CDR3 reads CATSRAGYPRETQYF. The DNA of the CDR3 is TGTGCCACCAGCAGAGCCGGGTATCCCCGGGAGACCCAGTACTTC.

This clonotype has ten or more counts. The V and J genes are TRBV6-6 and TRBJ1-5; a possible D gene is TRBD1 (5 bases). This CDR3 is 12 amino acids long. From germline, CDR1 is MNHNY and CDR2 SVGAGI (reference sequence). V lost 5 bases and J lost 7, with 9 bases in between. The CDR3 bases are TGTGCCAGCAGTCCGCCAGGGCAGCCCCAGCATTTT. Encoded protein: CASSPPGQPQHF.

This clonotype was recorded at least ten times. The chain uses TRBV15 and TRBJ2-7; D call uncertain. Trimming cost V 1 base and J 4 bases, with 14 bases left between them. This CDR3 has 15 amino acids. CDR1 LNHNV and CDR2 YYDKDF come from the germline V gene (reference sequence). The CDR3 is CATSRASGIQYEQYF. The CDR3 DNA sequence: TGTGCCACCAGCAGAGCCTCAGGAATACAGTACGAGCAGTACTTC.

This clonotype was observed a few times. This chain uses TRBV11-2 with TRBJ2-7; 16 positions match TRBD2. The trim removed 4 bases at V and 9 bases at J, leaving 9 bases unmatched. This CDR3 contains 16 residues. Germline V gene sequence: CDR1 SGHAT, CDR2 FQNNGV. The CDR3, as DNA: TGTGCCAGCAGCTCTTCCGGGACTAGCGGGAGGGCCGGGCAGTACTTC. Its protein is CASSSSGTSGRAGQYF.